This TCR beta chain comes out of a study of control samples from healthy donors and cancer patients. Profiled with immunoSEQ multiplex PCR; TCRdb holds only in-frame clones, not every one. The sample carries 120,000 or so clones, around 90% recorded once. Sequenced: blood. The source of this sequence is a middle-aged man in good health.

CDR3 nucleotide sequence: TGCGCCAGCAGCTACGGGGGCAGGAACTATGGCTACACCTTC. This encodes CASSYGGRNYGYTF. V usage is TRBV5-1 and J usage is TRBJ1-2; perhaps TRBD1 as D (6 bases). V was clipped by 3 bases and J by 2 bases, with 11 bases between them. CDR1 and CDR2 from the germline V gene are SGHRS and YFSETQ. The CDR3 covers 14 residues.